What follows describes a single T cell receptor (beta chain). The V end was cut by 3 bases, the J end by 7 bases, with 10 bases between. Germline-derived CDR1 and CDR2 are MNHEY and SMNVEV (reference sequence). The CDR3 is 13 amino acids. The PCR was carried out with 60 Vbeta primers and 13 Jbeta primers. The method was immunoSEQ multiplex PCR; TCRdb's version includes in-frame clones alone and lacks a portion of them. This table has 75,000 to 95,000 clones, roughly 80% appearing once. The sample belongs to a study of cytomegalovirus exposure and HLA in healthy donors. This chain uses TRBV27 with TRBJ2-1; D gene ambiguous. The clonotype was recovered from a human donor in good health. Sequences were obtained from PBMCs. The DNA for the CDR3 is TGTGCCAGCAGTTTCAACGGGTTTAATGAGCAGTTCTTC. It codes for CASSFNGFNEQFF.